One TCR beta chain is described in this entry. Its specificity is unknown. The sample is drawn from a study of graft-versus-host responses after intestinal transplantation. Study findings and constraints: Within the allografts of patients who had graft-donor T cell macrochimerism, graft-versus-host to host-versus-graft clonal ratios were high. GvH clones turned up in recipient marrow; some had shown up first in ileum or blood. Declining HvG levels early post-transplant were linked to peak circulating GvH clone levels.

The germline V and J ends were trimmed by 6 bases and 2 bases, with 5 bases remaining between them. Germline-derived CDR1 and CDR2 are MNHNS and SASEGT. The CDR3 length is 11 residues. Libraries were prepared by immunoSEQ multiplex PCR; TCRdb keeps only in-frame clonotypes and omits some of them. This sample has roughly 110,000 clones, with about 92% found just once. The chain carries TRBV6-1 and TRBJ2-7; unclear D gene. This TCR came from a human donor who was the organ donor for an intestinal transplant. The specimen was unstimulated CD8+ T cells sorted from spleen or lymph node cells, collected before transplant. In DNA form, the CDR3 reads TGTGCCAGCAGGATAACCTACGAGCAGTACTTC. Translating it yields CASRITYEQYF.